This TCR beta chain derives from a study of T cell responses to AZD1222 COVID-19 vaccine. Findings and caveats of the study: Most donors were white British and more were female, and clonal diversity was possibly underestimated. Regions 160-218 and 743-854 dominated among vaccine-associated CD4 TCRs spanning spike.

V lost 3 bases and J 3 bases, leaving 9 bases between the germline ends. CDR3 size: 13 residues. The germline V gene has CDR1 MDHEN and CDR2 SYDVKM. Repertoires were generated with immunoSEQ multiplex PCR, while TCRdb's copy carries only in-frame clones and drops some. The sample carries approximately 68,000 clones, around nine tenths recorded once. In the case of this clone: Its antigen is not identified.

The rearrangement joins TRBV28 to TRBJ2-7; D might be TRBD1 or TRBD2, each matching 5 bases. The source was peripheral blood, collected 28 days after the second dose of the MenACWY control vaccine. The source is an adult who received the MenACWY meningococcal vaccine as a control. CDR3 amino acids: CASSLRDDYEQYF. Written as DNA, the CDR3 is TGTGCCAGCAGTTTGAGGGACGACTACGAGCAGTACTTC.